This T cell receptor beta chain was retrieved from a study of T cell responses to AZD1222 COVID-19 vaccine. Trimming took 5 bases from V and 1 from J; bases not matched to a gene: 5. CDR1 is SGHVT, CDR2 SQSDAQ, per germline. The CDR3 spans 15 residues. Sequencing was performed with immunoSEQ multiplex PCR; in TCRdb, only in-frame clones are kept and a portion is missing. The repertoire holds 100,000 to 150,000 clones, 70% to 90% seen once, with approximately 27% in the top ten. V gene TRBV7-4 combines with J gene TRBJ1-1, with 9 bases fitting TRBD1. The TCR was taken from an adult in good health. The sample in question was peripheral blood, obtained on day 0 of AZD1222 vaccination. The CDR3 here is CASSAPGQGNTEAFF. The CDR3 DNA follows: TGTGCCAGCAGCGCACCGGGACAGGGGAACACTGAAGCTTTCTTT.